Listed below are T cell receptor beta chains from one sample, sequenced in a study of blood T cells in healthy people across ages. TCRdb passed the 5' RACE reads through MiXCR, listing each CDR3 protein once. The data contain hundreds of thousands of distinct CDR3 sequences, approximately 50% of them singletons. Sample: blood. The receptors here all came from a woman aged 55-70 years in good health. CDR3s include the opening cysteine and the closing phenylalanine or tryptophan. The D gene is left open where the match is weak. Only part of the rows carry a size: once, few, many, or a class if the clone is expanded.

V: TRBV7-2; J: TRBJ2-3; D: -; size: -; DNA: TGTGCCAGCAGCTCCCCCGGTGGGGGGTTAGCGGGCACAGATACGCAGTATTTT; CDR3: CASSSPGGGLAGTDTQYF
V: TRBV20-1; J: TRBJ2-3; D: -; size: few; DNA: TGCAGTGCTAGAAGCTTCGGCGGCGGCCCTAGCACAGATACGCAGTATTTT; CDR3: CSARSFGGGPSTDTQYF
V: TRBV20-1; J: TRBJ2-5; D: -; size: few; DNA: TGCAGTGCTAGAGGGTTCCGCGGCGAAGAGACCCAGTACTTC; CDR3: CSARGFRGEETQYF
V: TRBV7-2; J: TRBJ2-2; D: TRBD2; size: once; DNA: TGTGCCAGCAGCTTCAGCGGGAGGAGGGCCGGGGAGCTGTTTTTT; CDR3: CASSFSGRRAGELFF
V: TRBV27; J: TRBJ2-7; D: -; size: -; DNA: TGTGCCAGCAGTCCAAGACAGGGGACTAGCATATACAATGAGCAGTACTTC; CDR3: CASSPRQGTSIYNEQYF
V: TRBV7-2; J: TRBJ2-4; D: -; size: -; DNA: TGTGCCAGCAGCTTAGGTCCCAGGAGCCTAGCCAAAAACATTCAGTACTTC; CDR3: CASSLGPRSLAKNIQYF
V: TRBV5-1; J: TRBJ2-5; D: -; size: few; DNA: TGCGCCAGCAGCTTGATGACCGACCAAGAGACCCAGTACTTC; CDR3: CASSLMTDQETQYF
V: TRBV4-2; J: TRBJ2-7; D: -; size: few; DNA: TGTGCCAGCAGCCCTGGGGGCGGGAGCTCCTACGAGCAGTACTTC; CDR3: CASSPGGGSSYEQYF
V: TRBV5-1; J: TRBJ2-3; D: TRBD1; size: -; DNA: TGCGCCAGCAGCCTCCCCGGGACAGGGCTCACAGATACGCAGTATTTT; CDR3: CASSLPGTGLTDTQYF
V: TRBV20-1; J: TRBJ2-5; D: -; size: many; DNA: TGCAGTGCTACATGGACAGACCAAGAGACCCAGTACTTC; CDR3: CSATWTDQETQYF
V: TRBV29-1; J: TRBJ2-1; D: TRBD1; size: -; DNA: TGCAGCGTTGAACCGGGACAGGGAATCTACAATGAGCAGTTCTTC; CDR3: CSVEPGQGIYNEQFF
V: TRBV20-1; J: TRBJ2-3; D: -; size: -; DNA: TGCAGTGCTAGTGGGCTCACCAGGACAGATACGCAGTATTTT; CDR3: CSASGLTRTDTQYF
V: TRBV10-3; J: TRBJ2-5; D: TRBD1; size: -; DNA: TGTGCCATCAGTGCCGGGACAGGGATCCAAGAGACCCAGTACTTC; CDR3: CAISAGTGIQETQYF
V: TRBV23-1; J: TRBJ1-6; D: -; size: -; DNA: TGCGCCAGCAGTCAATCGGAGGGGAGCTCCTATAATTCACCCCTCCACTTT; CDR3: CASSQSEGSSYNSPLHF
V: TRBV18; J: TRBJ2-5; D: TRBD2; size: -; DNA: TGTGCCAGCTCACCACCCGGCGGGGGAGAGACCCAGTACTTC; CDR3: CASSPPGGGETQYF
V: TRBV12-3/TRBV12-4; J: TRBJ2-3; D: -; size: few; DNA: TGTGCCAGCAGTCATCCGACCCGAGGCCCTGGGGCAGATACGCAGTATTTT; CDR3: CASSHPTRGPGADTQYF
V: TRBV7-9; J: TRBJ2-1; D: TRBD2; size: -; DNA: TGTGCCAGCAGCTCATTAGCGGGACTTTACAATGAGCAGTTCTTC; CDR3: CASSSLAGLYNEQFF
V: TRBV20-1; J: TRBJ2-7; D: -; size: few; DNA: TGCAGTGCTAGAACGGGACGAGGGCTATCCTACGAGCAGTACTTC; CDR3: CSARTGRGLSYEQYF
V: TRBV29-1; J: TRBJ2-5; D: TRBD1; size: -; DNA: TGCAGCGTTGTAGGGACAGAGGGGACAGAGACCCAGTACTTC; CDR3: CSVVGTEGTETQYF
V: TRBV5-1; J: TRBJ2-1; D: TRBD2; size: few; DNA: TGCGCCAGCATTCCCAGCGGGACCCCCGGGGGCTACAATGAGCAGTTCTTC; CDR3: CASIPSGTPGGYNEQFF
V: TRBV15; J: TRBJ1-1; D: TRBD1; size: -; DNA: TGTGCCACCAGCCCAAGACAGGGAATGAACACTGAAGCTTTCTTT; CDR3: CATSPRQGMNTEAFF
V: TRBV7-6; J: TRBJ2-7; D: TRBD1; size: -; DNA: TGTGCCAGCAGCTTAGAGCCGGGACAGGTTTACGAGCAGTACTTC; CDR3: CASSLEPGQVYEQYF
V: TRBV7-2; J: TRBJ2-7; D: TRBD2; size: -; DNA: TGTGCCAGCAGCCGGACCGGGACTAGCCCATCCTACGAGCAGTACTTC; CDR3: CASSRTGTSPSYEQYF
V: TRBV3-1; J: TRBJ1-1; D: -; size: few; DNA: TGTGCCAGCAGCCAATCAGTCGGCGAAGCTTTCTTT; CDR3: CASSQSVGEAFF
V: TRBV7-9; J: TRBJ1-2; D: -; size: many; DNA: TGTGCCAGCAGTCTTGACAGTAACTATGGCTACACCTTC; CDR3: CASSLDSNYGYTF
V: TRBV15; J: TRBJ1-4; D: -; size: -; DNA: TGTGCCACCAGCCCTCGAGGGATTAATGAAAAACTGTTTTTT; CDR3: CATSPRGINEKLFF
V: TRBV29-1; J: TRBJ1-2; D: -; size: -; DNA: TGCAGCGTTGAAGAAACGCAGGGCCTCGATGGCTACACCTTC; CDR3: CSVEETQGLDGYTF
V: TRBV29-1; J: TRBJ2-1; D: -; size: few; DNA: TGCAGCGTTGAAGATCGAGGACAGATCGACAATGAGCAGTTCTTC; CDR3: CSVEDRGQIDNEQFF
V: TRBV12-3/TRBV12-4; J: TRBJ2-4; D: TRBD1; size: -; DNA: TGTGCCAGCAGTCGACAGGGGGGGTTAACCAAAAACATTCAGTACTTC; CDR3: CASSRQGGLTKNIQYF
V: TRBV6-5; J: TRBJ2-7; D: -; size: -; DNA: TGTGCTATCAGTACACCCTCCTACGAGCAGTACTTC; CDR3: CAISTPSYEQYF
V: TRBV12-3/TRBV12-4; J: TRBJ2-7; D: -; size: -; DNA: TGTGCCAGCAGTTTAGCCCCCAGACGGTACGAGCAGTACTTC; CDR3: CASSLAPRRYEQYF
V: TRBV7-3; J: TRBJ2-3; D: TRBD2; size: -; DNA: TGTGCCAGCACCCTTGGGACTAGCGGGTCGTTAGATACGCAGTATTTT; CDR3: CASTLGTSGSLDTQYF
V: TRBV2; J: TRBJ2-1; D: TRBD2; size: -; DNA: TGTGCCAGCAGTGAAGCGCTAGCGGAGGAGCAGTTCTTC; CDR3: CASSEALAEEQFF
V: TRBV7-2; J: TRBJ2-1; D: TRBD2; size: few; DNA: TGTGCCAGCAGCCCCAGACGGCTAGCGGGTCTCAATGAGCAGTTCTTC; CDR3: CASSPRRLAGLNEQFF
V: TRBV28; J: TRBJ2-7; D: -; size: -; DNA: TGTGCCAGCAGTCGACGATCGGACCTAAAGGGGCAGTACTTC; CDR3: CASSRRSDLKGQYF
V: TRBV28; J: TRBJ1-5; D: -; size: -; DNA: TGTGCCAGCCGTTGGGGTAATCAGCCCCAGCATTTT; CDR3: CASRWGNQPQHF
V: TRBV7-2; J: TRBJ2-5; D: TRBD2; size: -; DNA: TGTGCCAGCAGCTTAGAGGGACTAGCGGGAGTTGAGCAGTACTTC; CDR3: CASSLEGLAGVEQYF